Each of the 13 T cell receptor beta chains below was sequenced from the same sample in a study of T cell responses to AZD1222 COVID-19 vaccine (dated by TCRdb to the early 2020s). This sample's time point label indicates: about 28 days (+/-7) after the second vaccine dose. The protocol used for the library was the immunoSEQ multiplex PCR assay. TCRdb mirrors the immuneACCESS table, restricted to in-frame sequences. Some clones are absent from its copies; in checked studies, under half trace to an unresolved V gene, and the reason for the others is unknown. A total of more than 85,000 clones appear in this sample, roughly 89% of them only once. The ten largest clones represent 44% of the sample. The sequences come from peripheral blood, collected 28 days after the second AZD1222 dose. The receptors shown here come from an adult who received the AZD1222 COVID-19 vaccine.

The chain carries TRBV19 and TRBJ1-5, with D uncertain. The germline V gene has CDR1 LNHDA and CDR2 SQIVND (reference sequence). This CDR3 comprises 14 residues. Trimming took 1 base from V and 6 from J, leaving 10 bases between them. The CDR3 reads CASSIAPDGQPQHF. The CDR3 DNA follows: TGTGCCAGTAGTATAGCCCCAGACGGTCAGCCCCAGCATTTT.

The chain has TRBV19 and TRBJ2-1; 7 nucleotides match TRBD1. CDR1 and CDR2 (germline): LNHDA, SQIVND (reference sequence). Trimming took 3 bases from V and 3 from J; bases not matched to a gene: 8. The CDR3 extends over 16 amino acids. The CDR3 region is CASSMLGTDDYNEQFF. In DNA, the CDR3 is TGTGCCAGTAGTATGTTAGGGACAGACGACTACAATGAGCAGTTCTTC.

The chain combines TRBV2 with TRBJ2-7, with D possibly matching TRBD2 (5 bases). The CDR3 is made up of 14 amino acids. V was cut by 4 bases and J by 2 bases, with 12 bases left in between. CDR1 is SNHLY and CDR2 is FYNNEI in the germline V gene. Here the CDR3 reads CASSGASRTYEQYF. Written as DNA, the CDR3 is TGTGCCAGCAGTGGGGCTAGCCGAACCTACGAGCAGTACTTC.

V and J are TRBV4-3 and TRBJ2-1; 10 bases align to TRBD2. V gave up 4 bases and J gave up 7 bases; unmatched junction bases: 10. This CDR3 region has 16 residues. The germline V gene has CDR1 LGHNA and CDR2 YSLEER. CDR3 nucleotide sequence: TGCGCCAGCAGCCCCGATAGCGGGAGGCCTATTAATGAGCAGTTCTTC. Amino acid sequence: CASSPDSGRPINEQFF.

This clone was counted at least ten times. In nucleotides, the CDR3 is TGTGCCAGCAGCTTATATCCGAACACTGAAGCTTTCTTT. Translating it yields CASSLYPNTEAFF. The V call is TRBV7-9, the J call TRBJ1-1, with D unresolved. Trimming took 2 bases from V and 1 from J, leaving 5 bases between them. This CDR3 has 13 amino acids. Germline loops: CDR1 SEHNR, CDR2 FQNEAQ (reference sequence).

This clone was found a few times. This sequence joins TRBV10-3 and TRBJ1-4; 8 nucleotides match TRBD1. Germline assignment: CDR1 ENHRY and CDR2 SYGVKD. J was trimmed by 4 bases and V by 3 bases; bases with no gene match: 4. The CDR3 covers 15 residues. In DNA form, the CDR3 reads TGTGCCATCAGTGATCCGGGACAGGTTAATGAAAAACTGTTTTTT. Residues: CAISDPGQVNEKLFF.

This chain connects TRBV18 to TRBJ2-7; 11 positions agree with TRBD2. Germline V gene data show CDR1 as KGHSH and CDR2 as LQKENI. The junction had 7 bases not matched to a gene; V was cut back by 6 bases and J by 3 bases. This CDR3 has 15 amino acids. CDR3: CASSPGTSGNYEQYF. DNA for the CDR3: TGTGCCAGCTCCCCCGGGACTAGCGGTAACTACGAGCAGTACTTC.

The chain has TRBV18 and TRBJ2-1; D possibly uses TRBD1 or TRBD2 (5 bases each). CDR3 size: 14 residues. Per germline, CDR1 KGHSH and CDR2 LQKENI. Trimming took off 3 bases at V and 6 bases at J, with 12 bases between the two ends. In nucleotides, the CDR3 is TGTGCCAGCTCACCCCAGCTAGGGACCAATGAGCAGTTCTTC. Its protein product is CASSPQLGTNEQFF.

In DNA, the CDR3 is TGTGCCAGCAGCTTAGCGGTGGATCGACAAGAGACCCAGTACTTC. Its translation: CASSLAVDRQETQYF. The chain employs TRBV7-2 and TRBJ2-5; no clear D. Germline V lookup: CDR1 SGHTA, CDR2 FQGNSA. Trimming shortened V by 0 bases and J by 2 bases, and 10 bases separated the two germline ends. The CDR3 is 15 amino acids.

The chain uses TRBV11-1 and TRBJ1-1; TRBD1 matches at 9 bases. The V gene's germline CDR1 is SGHAT and CDR2 FQDESV (reference sequence). The V and J ends lost 4 bases and 3 bases, in that order; junction bases with no gene match: 3. The length of the CDR3 is 14 residues. In nucleotides, the CDR3 is TGTGCCAGCAGCTCCGACAGGGGGTACACTGAAGCTTTCTTT. It encodes CASSSDRGYTEAFF.

This clone was seen a few times. J is TRBJ1-1 and V is TRBV14; D not certain. Trimming stripped 6 bases from V and 2 bases from J, with 10 bases between. The CDR3 covers 13 residues. Germline V CDR1 and CDR2: SGHDN, FVKESK. CDR3 bases: TGTGCCAGCAGTCCCAACAGCAACACTGAAGCTTTCTTT. Its protein is CASSPNSNTEAFF.

The rearrangement uses TRBV21-1 and TRBJ1-5. TRBV21-1 is assigned pseudogene status. This CDR3 is 13 amino acids long. In nucleotides, the CDR3 is TGTGCCAGCAGCGTCGGGGACAATCAGCCCCAGCATTTT. Its protein product is CASSVGDNQPQHF.

V is TRBV28 and J is TRBJ2-7, with 13 positions matching TRBD2. V was clipped by 6 bases and J by 9 bases; unmatched bases: 11. CDR1 and CDR2 (germline): MDHEN, SYDVKM. The CDR3 runs to 15 residues. In DNA form, the CDR3 reads TGTGCCAGCAGCAGAGAAGGACTAGCGGGAGCAATGCAGTACTTC. Amino acids: CASSREGLAGAMQYF.